The clone carrying this T cell receptor beta chain was observed a handful of times. The antigen remains undetermined. The germline V gene encodes CDR1 LGHNA and CDR2 YSLEER. The CDR3 contains 15 residues. Trimming removed 0 bases from V and 2 bases from J, with 11 bases in between. These data originate in a study of T cells after yellow fever vaccination. Study observations and caveats: Though weaker, the secondary response peaked faster, on day 5 versus 15.

Synthesis of TCR cDNA relied on 5'RACE template switching, which attached a universal primer site and UMIs. Using its own MiXCR run on the 5' RACE reads, TCRdb lists one record per CDR3 protein. Of about 630,000 distinct CDR3 sequences in the sample, 9% to 15% are singletons; the top ten hold 14% to 15%. The chain combines TRBV4-3 with TRBJ2-7; D call uncertain. This sample comprised PBMCs, obtained on the day of the yellow fever booster vaccination. This TCR came from a man aged 25-45 years who received the YFV17D yellow fever vaccine. The DNA of the CDR3 is TGCGCCAGCAGCCAAGATTCGGCGACCACCTACGAGCAGTACTTC. Translation gives CASSQDSATTYEQYF.